The rows below give T cell receptor beta chains drawn from one sample of a study of identical twins. Via MiXCR, TCRdb re-called the 5' RACE reads, giving one row per CDR3 protein. The top ten clones hold 1.9% of a sample with hundreds of thousands of distinct CDR3 sequences, under 10% of them seen once. These data were likewise used in another study, on yellow fever vaccine responses in identical twins.

The sample was memory (CD45RO+) T cells sorted from blood. The source is a woman younger than 35 in good health. CDR3s include the opening cysteine and the closing phenylalanine or tryptophan. A D gene is named only where the DNA matches it firmly. Rows give clone size only sometimes, using once, few, many, or a class for an expanded clone.

TRBV5-1	TRBJ2-1	-	many	CASSSAGSSYNEQFF	TGCGCCAGCAGCTCCGCCGGAAGCTCCTACAATGAGCAGTTCTTC
TRBV27	TRBJ1-1	-	many	CASSLTGNAEAFF	TGTGCCAGCAGTTTAACAGGGAACGCTGAAGCTTTCTTT
TRBV11-2	TRBJ2-3	-	-	CASSLDPGGEDTQYF	TGTGCCAGCAGCTTAGACCCCGGCGGAGAAGATACGCAGTATTTT
TRBV27	TRBJ2-7	-	few	CASSLPRDFRSYEQYF	TGTGCCAGCAGTCTCCCCCGGGACTTCCGATCGTACGAGCAGTACTTC
TRBV28	TRBJ2-2	TRBD1	many	CASSPPGQAYTGELFF	TGTGCCAGCAGTCCACCGGGACAGGCCTACACCGGGGAGCTGTTTTTT
TRBV6-4	TRBJ2-1	-	-	CASSGSADPYNEQFF	TGTGCCAGCAGTGGCTCGGCAGACCCCTACAATGAGCAGTTCTTC
TRBV9	TRBJ2-3	-	few	CASSVSMPTDTQYF	TGTGCCAGCAGCGTTTCAATGCCCACAGATACGCAGTATTTT
TRBV7-2	TRBJ1-6	TRBD1	-	CASSLVDRGSPLHF	TGTGCCAGCAGCTTAGTAGACAGGGGTTCACCCCTCCACTTT
TRBV7-9	TRBJ2-5	-	few	CASSLAAETQYF	TGTGCCAGCAGCTTAGCGGCAGAGACCCAGTACTTC
TRBV11-3	TRBJ2-1	-	many	CASSLGRYNEQFF	TGTGCCAGCAGCTTAGGACGGTACAATGAGCAGTTCTTC
TRBV14	TRBJ2-1	TRBD2	-	CASSQDLTGGPLNEQFF	TGTGCCAGCAGCCAAGATCTGACGGGAGGGCCACTCAATGAGCAGTTCTTC
TRBV2	TRBJ2-5	TRBD1	many	CASPKDRGRRETQYF	TGTGCCAGCCCGAAGGACAGGGGGCGCAGAGAGACCCAGTACTTC
TRBV11-2	TRBJ2-7	-	many	CASSSSLGQTYEQYF	TGTGCCAGCAGTTCCTCCCTTGGACAAACCTACGAGCAGTACTTC